Below are 20 T cell receptor beta chains sequenced from a single sample in a study of blood T cell repertoires in COVID-19. TCRdb's copy holds only in-frame clones and misses some; the assay was immunoSEQ multiplex PCR. The data contain under 500,000 clones, around nine tenths of them singletons. Input material: peripheral blood. All receptors derive from a woman aged 25-40 years with acute or convalescent COVID-19.

The chain combines TRBV6-5 with TRBJ1-6; D not certain. V lost 1 base and J lost 0, with 4 bases in between. Germline V CDR1 and CDR2: MNHEY, SVGAGI. This CDR3 spans 15 amino acids. The CDR3 DNA reads TGTGCCAGCAGTTACTTAAACTCCTATAATTCACCCCTCCACTTT. Translation: CASSYLNSYNSPLHF.

The chain employs TRBV27 and TRBJ1-2, with D possibly matching TRBD1 (5 bases). CDR1 is MNHEY and CDR2 is SMNVEV in the germline V gene (reference sequence). The germline V and J ends were trimmed by 7 bases and 4 bases, with 19 bases remaining between them. CDR3 length equals 15 residues. The CDR3 protein is CASMLLGASGYGYTF. CDR3 DNA: TGTGCCAGCATGCTTCTTGGGGCCTCGGGCTATGGCTACACCTTC.

The chain employs TRBV15 and TRBJ2-7; D may be TRBD1 (6 bases). Between the trimmed V and J ends, which lost 1 base and 1 base, there was a span of 11 bases. The CDR3 is 15 amino acids. Germline V lookup: CDR1 LNHNV, CDR2 YYDKDF (reference sequence). DNA for the CDR3: TGTGCCACCAGCAGAGGAAGGGGGTCTTCCTACGAGCAGTACTTC. The encoded protein is CATSRGRGSSYEQYF.

In DNA, the CDR3 is TGCGCCAGCAGTGTGACAGAGAAGAGCTCCTACGAGCAGTACTTC. Its translation is CASSVTEKSSYEQYF. V usage is TRBV10-2 and J usage is TRBJ2-7; TRBD1 might be the D (5 bases). Germline CDR1 WSHSY, CDR2 SAAADI. V was shortened by 4 bases and J by 0 bases, with 13 bases between the two germline ends. This CDR3 has 15 residues.

This sequence joins TRBV7-9 and TRBJ2-7; 8 bases line up with TRBD1. In germline, CDR1 is SEHNR, CDR2 FQNEAQ (reference sequence). This CDR3 region has 12 residues. With 5 bases clipped from V and 9 bases from J, the junction kept 6 bases outside the gene matches. The CDR3 region is CASSLGQGGQYF. DNA for the CDR3: TGTGCCAGCAGCCTCGGACAGGGAGGGCAGTACTTC.

The chain joins TRBV5-6 to TRBJ2-1, with 7 bases lining up with TRBD2. The CDR3 length is 15 residues. Germline-derived CDR1 and CDR2 are SGHDT and YYEEEE. J lost 8 bases, V lost 7 bases, and 15 bases had no gene match. CDR3 protein: CASGGSGLGRDEQFF. In DNA form, the CDR3 reads TGTGCCAGCGGTGGTAGCGGGCTAGGTCGGGATGAGCAGTTCTTC.

This clone has a single count. The chain is built from TRBV15 and TRBJ1-5; no reliable D call. This CDR3 is built from 16 residues. Per the germline V gene, CDR1 is LNHNV and CDR2 is YYDKDF (reference sequence). Trimming removed 8 bases from V and 3 bases from J, with 20 bases in between. The CDR3: CATSPWPHKPNQPQHF. CDR3 nucleotides: TGTGCCACCTCCCCTTGGCCCCATAAACCCAATCAGCCCCAGCATTTT.

This chain connects TRBV5-6 to TRBJ1-2; D unclear. The V end lost 0 bases, the J end lost 3 bases, and 6 bases lay between the germline ends. Germline loops: CDR1 SGHDT, CDR2 YYEEEE. The CDR3 runs to 13 residues. The CDR3 region is CASSLGVYYGYTF. In DNA form, the CDR3 reads TGTGCCAGCAGCTTGGGCGTGTACTATGGCTACACCTTC. Full variable domain (rest looked up from reference TRBV5-6 and TRBJ1-2): DAGVTQSPTHLIKTRGQQVTLRCSPKSGHDTVSWYQQALGQGPQFIFQYYEEEERQRGNFPDRFSGHQFPNYSSELNVNALLLGDSALYLCASSLGVYYGYTFGSGTRLTVV.

V usage is TRBV2 and J usage is TRBJ1-2; TRBD1 might be the D (6 bases). Trimming stripped 1 base from V and 4 bases from J, with 10 bases between. Germline V gene sequence: CDR1 SNHLY, CDR2 FYNNEI. There are 14 residues in the CDR3. The CDR3 DNA sequence: TGTGCCAGCAGTGAAGGTGGGGGCTTCTATGGCTACACCTTC. Encoded protein: CASSEGGGFYGYTF.

The chain links TRBV24-1 to TRBJ2-1; D is perhaps TRBD2 (6 bases). The CDR3 is made up of 14 amino acids. The V gene's germline CDR1 is KGHDR and CDR2 SFDVKD. The ends were cut back, 1 base at V and 10 bases at J, with 13 bases in the middle. The CDR3 here is CATSDLGTPWEQFF. CDR3 coding DNA: TGTGCCACCAGTGATTTAGGGACTCCATGGGAGCAGTTCTTC.

The V gene is TRBV5-1, the J gene TRBJ2-1, with D possibly being TRBD1 (5 bases). There are 12 residues in the CDR3. V was trimmed by 4 bases and J by 9 bases, leaving 11 bases between them. From germline, CDR1 is SGHRS and CDR2 YFSETQ. CDR3 nucleotide sequence: TGCGCCAGCAGCCAGGGTTTGAGTGAGCAGTTCTTC. Translated, it gives CASSQGLSEQFF.

The chain couples TRBV12-3 or TRBV12-4 to TRBJ2-1; a weak D match, TRBD1 (6 bases). Trimming took off 6 bases at V and 5 bases at J, with 11 bases between the two ends. CDR3 size: 13 residues. The CDR3 coding sequence is TGTGCCAGCAGGATAGACAGGCACAATGAGCAGTTCTTC. This sequence encodes CASRIDRHNEQFF.

Here the CDR3 reads CASSPKRNTEAFF. The CDR3 bases are TGTGCCAGCAGCCCCAAGCGGAACACTGAAGCTTTCTTT. The genes are TRBV14 and TRBJ1-1, with unresolved D. V was cut by 4 bases and J by 1 base, with 7 bases left in between. Germline CDR1 and CDR2: SGHDN and FVKESK. The CDR3 is 13 residues long.

This clone was seen a few times. This chain joins TRBV13 and TRBJ1-1; TRBD1 matches at 7 bases. Trimming took 7 bases from V and 5 from J; bases not matched to a gene: 7. Germline CDR1 is PRHDT and CDR2 is FYEKMQ (reference sequence). This CDR3 comprises 13 residues. CDR3 in amino acids: CASTRDRGTEAFF. CDR3 in DNA: TGTGCCAGCACCCGGGACAGAGGGACTGAAGCTTTCTTT. The full variable domain, rest sourced from reference TRBV13 and TRBJ1-1, is AAGVIQSPRHLIKEKRETATLKCYPIPRHDTVYWYQQGPGQDPQFLISFYEKMQSDKGSIPDRFSAQQFSDYHSELNMSSLELGDSALYFCASTRDRGTEAFFGQGTRLTVV.

The chain links TRBV4-1 to TRBJ2-3, with D perhaps TRBD2 (5 bases). V was trimmed by 4 bases and J by 5 bases, leaving 19 bases between them. Looked up from germline, CDR1 is MGHRA and CDR2 is YSYEKL. The CDR3 is made up of 16 amino acids. CDR3 DNA: TGCGCCAGCAGCCTTTCCCCGGGAAATTCAGGAGATACGCAGTATTTT. Translation gives CASSLSPGNSGDTQYF.

CDR3 nucleotide sequence: TGTGCCAGCAGCTCTCCGTGGGATACAGGGGAGCAGTTCTTC. Its translation is CASSSPWDTGEQFF. The chain employs TRBV9 and TRBJ2-1; D may be TRBD1 (6 bases). Deletions cut 4 bases from V and 10 bases from J, with 18 bases between. Germline values: CDR1 SGDLS, CDR2 YYNGEE. The CDR3 totals 14 residues. Looking up the rest from reference TRBV9 and TRBJ2-1 gives the full variable domain: DSGVTQTPKHLITATGQRVTLRCSPRSGDLSVYWYQQSLDQGLQFLIQYYNGEERAKGNILERFSAQQFPDLHSELNLSSLELGDSALYFCASSSPWDTGEQFFGPGTRLTVL.

V is TRBV11-2 and J is TRBJ1-2; perhaps TRBD1 as D (6 bases). The CDR3 extends over 17 amino acids. In germline, CDR1 is SGHAT, CDR2 FQNNGV. The V end lost 4 bases, the J end lost 5 bases, and 23 bases lay between the germline ends. The CDR3: CASSSSIGTGQEYGYTF. DNA of the CDR3: TGTGCCAGCAGCTCGTCTATCGGTACAGGGCAAGAGTATGGCTACACCTTC.

The chain combines TRBV9 with TRBJ1-6; D remains ambiguous. The length of the CDR3 is 12 residues. Germline CDR1 reads SGDLS; CDR2 reads YYNGEE. V was trimmed by 4 bases and J by 11 bases, leaving 10 bases between them. The CDR3 DNA is TGTGCCAGCAGCCCCGGCAGGCCACCCCTCCACTTT. Residues: CASSPGRPPLHF. The complete variable domain, with remaining parts taken from reference TRBV9 and TRBJ1-6, reads DSGVTQTPKHLITATGQRVTLRCSPRSGDLSVYWYQQSLDQGLQFLIQYYNGEERAKGNILERFSAQQFPDLHSELNLSSLELGDSALYFCASSPGRPPLHFGNGTRLTVT.

This clone was observed a few times. This chain connects TRBV19 to TRBJ2-5, with 7 positions matching TRBD2. Germline CDR1 reads LNHDA; CDR2 reads SQIVND (reference sequence). Losses at the gene ends were 6 bases for V and 5 bases for J; bases not matched to a gene: 15. The CDR3 spans 16 residues. CDR3 bases: TGTGCCAGTAGCGTAGAAGTAGCGGGTCGGGGGGAGACCCAGTACTTC. Its translation: CASSVEVAGRGETQYF.

The chain combines TRBV29-1 with TRBJ1-1, with a tentative D call TRBD1 (6 bases). The CDR3 extends over 14 amino acids. Germline V gene lookup returns CDR1 SQVTM and CDR2 ANQGSEA. V was clipped by 6 bases and J by 3 bases, with 17 bases between them. In nucleotides, the CDR3 is TGCAGCGTCCACCCACAGGGATGGGACACTGAAGCTTTCTTT. Its protein is CSVHPQGWDTEAFF.